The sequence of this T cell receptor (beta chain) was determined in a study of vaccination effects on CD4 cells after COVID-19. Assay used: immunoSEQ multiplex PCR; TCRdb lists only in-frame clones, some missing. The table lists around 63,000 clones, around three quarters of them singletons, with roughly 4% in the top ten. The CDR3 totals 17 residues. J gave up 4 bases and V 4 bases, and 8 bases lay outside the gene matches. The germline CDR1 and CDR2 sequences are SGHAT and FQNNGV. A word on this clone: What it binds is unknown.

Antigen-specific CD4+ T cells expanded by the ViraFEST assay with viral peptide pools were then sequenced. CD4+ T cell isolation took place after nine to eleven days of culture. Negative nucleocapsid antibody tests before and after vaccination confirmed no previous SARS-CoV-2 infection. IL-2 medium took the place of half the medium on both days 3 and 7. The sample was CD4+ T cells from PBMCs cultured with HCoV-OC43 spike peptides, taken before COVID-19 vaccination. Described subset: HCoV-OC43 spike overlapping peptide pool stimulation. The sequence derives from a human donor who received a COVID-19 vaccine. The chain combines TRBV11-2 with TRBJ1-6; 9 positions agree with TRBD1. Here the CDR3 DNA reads TGTGCCAGCAGCTCCATCCGGGACAGGGTTTATAATTCACCCCTCCACTTT. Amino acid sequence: CASSSIRDRVYNSPLHF.